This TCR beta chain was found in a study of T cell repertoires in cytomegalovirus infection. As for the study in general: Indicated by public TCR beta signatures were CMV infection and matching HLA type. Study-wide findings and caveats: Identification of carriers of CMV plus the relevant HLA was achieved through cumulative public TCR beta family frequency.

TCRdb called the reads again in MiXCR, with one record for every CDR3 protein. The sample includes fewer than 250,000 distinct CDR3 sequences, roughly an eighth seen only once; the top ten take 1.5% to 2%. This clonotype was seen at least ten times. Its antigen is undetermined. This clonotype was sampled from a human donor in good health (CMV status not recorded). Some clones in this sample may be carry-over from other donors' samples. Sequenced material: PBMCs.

CDR3 bases: TGTGCCAGCAGCTTTATACCTAAAGAGACCCAGTACTTC. Its translation: CASSFIPKETQYF. The V gene is TRBV5-4, the J gene TRBJ2-5, with D hard to call. Germline V gene sequence: CDR1 SGHNT, CDR2 YYREEE (reference sequence). Trimming cost V 2 bases and J 3 bases, with 8 bases left between them. The CDR3 runs to 13 residues.